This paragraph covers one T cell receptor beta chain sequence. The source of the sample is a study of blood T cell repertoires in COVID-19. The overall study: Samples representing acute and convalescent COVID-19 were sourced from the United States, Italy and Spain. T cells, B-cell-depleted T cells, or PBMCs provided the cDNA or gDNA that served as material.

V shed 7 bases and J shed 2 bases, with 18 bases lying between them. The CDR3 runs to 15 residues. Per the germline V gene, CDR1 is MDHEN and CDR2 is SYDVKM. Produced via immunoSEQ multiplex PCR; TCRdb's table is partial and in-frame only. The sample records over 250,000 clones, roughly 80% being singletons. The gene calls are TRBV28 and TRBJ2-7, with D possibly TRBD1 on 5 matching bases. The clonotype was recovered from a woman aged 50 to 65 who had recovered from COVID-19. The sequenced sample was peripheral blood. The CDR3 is CASTTPRTPTYEQYF. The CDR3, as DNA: TGTGCCAGCACCACCCCCAGGACACCCACCTACGAGCAGTACTTC. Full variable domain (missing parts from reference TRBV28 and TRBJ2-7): DVKVTQSSRYLVKRTGEKVFLECVQDMDHENMFWYRQDPGLGLRLIYFSYDVKMKEKGDIPEGYSVSREKKERFSLILESASTNQTSMYLCASTTPRTPTYEQYFGPGTRLTVT.